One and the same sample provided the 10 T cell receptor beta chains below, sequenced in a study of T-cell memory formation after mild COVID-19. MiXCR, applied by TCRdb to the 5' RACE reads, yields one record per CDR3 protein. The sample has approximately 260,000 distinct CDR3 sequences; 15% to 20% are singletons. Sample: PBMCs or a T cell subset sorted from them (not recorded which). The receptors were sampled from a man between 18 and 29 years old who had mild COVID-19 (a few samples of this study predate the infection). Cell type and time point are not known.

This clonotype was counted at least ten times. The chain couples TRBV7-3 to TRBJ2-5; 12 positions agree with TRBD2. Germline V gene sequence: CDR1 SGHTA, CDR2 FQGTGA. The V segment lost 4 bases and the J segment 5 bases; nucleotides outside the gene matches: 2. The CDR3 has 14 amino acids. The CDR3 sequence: CASSSGLAGETQYF. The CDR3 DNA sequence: TGTGCCAGCAGCTCTGGACTAGCGGGGGAGACCCAGTACTTC.

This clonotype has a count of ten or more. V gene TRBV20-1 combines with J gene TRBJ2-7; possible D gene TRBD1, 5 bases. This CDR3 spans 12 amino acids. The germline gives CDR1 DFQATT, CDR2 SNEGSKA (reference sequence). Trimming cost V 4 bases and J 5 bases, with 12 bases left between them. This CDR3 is CSAKGRVDEQYF. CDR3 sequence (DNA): TGCAGTGCTAAGGGCAGGGTAGACGAGCAGTACTTC.

CDR3 sequence (DNA): TGTGCCAGCTCACCAAGGCGGAACACCGGGGAGCTGTTTTTT. This sequence encodes CASSPRRNTGELFF. The chain combines TRBV18 with TRBJ2-2; D gene unclear. CDR1 and CDR2 from the germline V gene are KGHSH and LQKENI. The CDR3 spans 14 residues. Trimming removed 2 bases at V and 1 base at J, with 5 bases between.

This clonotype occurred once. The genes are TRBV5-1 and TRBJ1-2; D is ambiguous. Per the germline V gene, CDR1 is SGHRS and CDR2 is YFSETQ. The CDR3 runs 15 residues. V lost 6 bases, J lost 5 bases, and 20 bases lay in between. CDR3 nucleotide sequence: TGCGCCAGCACCTCCAACCCACAGAGTGATTATGGCTACACCTTC. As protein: CASTSNPQSDYGYTF.

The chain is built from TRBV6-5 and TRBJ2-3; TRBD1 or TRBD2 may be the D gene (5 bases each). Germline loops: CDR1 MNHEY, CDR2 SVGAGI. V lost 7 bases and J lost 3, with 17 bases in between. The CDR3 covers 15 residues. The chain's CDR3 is CASNPLGAGTDTQYF. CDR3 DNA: TGTGCCAGCAACCCCCTCGGGGCAGGGACAGATACGCAGTATTTT.

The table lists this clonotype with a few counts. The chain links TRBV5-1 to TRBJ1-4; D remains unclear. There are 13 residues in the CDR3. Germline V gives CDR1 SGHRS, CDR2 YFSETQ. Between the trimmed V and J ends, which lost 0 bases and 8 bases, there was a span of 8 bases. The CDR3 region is CASSLVVQEKLFF. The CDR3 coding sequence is TGCGCCAGCAGCTTGGTGGTCCAAGAAAAACTGTTTTTT.

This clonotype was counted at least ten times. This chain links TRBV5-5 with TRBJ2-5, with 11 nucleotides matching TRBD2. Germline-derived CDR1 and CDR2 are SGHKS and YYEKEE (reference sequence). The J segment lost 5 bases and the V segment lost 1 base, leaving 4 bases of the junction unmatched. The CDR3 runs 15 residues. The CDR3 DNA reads TGTGCCAGCAGCTTGTTTAGCGGGGGGGCCGAGACCCAGTACTTC. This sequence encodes CASSLFSGGAETQYF.

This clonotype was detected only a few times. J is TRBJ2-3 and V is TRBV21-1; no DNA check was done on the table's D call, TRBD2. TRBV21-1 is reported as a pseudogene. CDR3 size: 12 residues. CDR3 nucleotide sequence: TGTGCCAGCAGCCGGACCTCCCAGAGGCAGTATTTT. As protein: CASSRTSQRQYF.

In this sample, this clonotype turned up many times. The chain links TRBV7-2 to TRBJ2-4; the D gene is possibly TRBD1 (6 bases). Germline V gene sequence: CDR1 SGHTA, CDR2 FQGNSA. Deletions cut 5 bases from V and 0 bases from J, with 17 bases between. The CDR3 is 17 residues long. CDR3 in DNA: TGTGCCAGCAGCACATTCGGGACACGAATAGCCAAAAACATTCAGTACTTC. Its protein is CASSTFGTRIAKNIQYF.

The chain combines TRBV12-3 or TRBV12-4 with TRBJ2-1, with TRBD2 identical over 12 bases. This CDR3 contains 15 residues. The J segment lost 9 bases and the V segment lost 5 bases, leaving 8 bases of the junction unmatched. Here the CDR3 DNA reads TGTGCCAGCAGTCCGCGGACTAGCGGGGATCTTGAGCAGTTCTTC. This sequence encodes CASSPRTSGDLEQFF.